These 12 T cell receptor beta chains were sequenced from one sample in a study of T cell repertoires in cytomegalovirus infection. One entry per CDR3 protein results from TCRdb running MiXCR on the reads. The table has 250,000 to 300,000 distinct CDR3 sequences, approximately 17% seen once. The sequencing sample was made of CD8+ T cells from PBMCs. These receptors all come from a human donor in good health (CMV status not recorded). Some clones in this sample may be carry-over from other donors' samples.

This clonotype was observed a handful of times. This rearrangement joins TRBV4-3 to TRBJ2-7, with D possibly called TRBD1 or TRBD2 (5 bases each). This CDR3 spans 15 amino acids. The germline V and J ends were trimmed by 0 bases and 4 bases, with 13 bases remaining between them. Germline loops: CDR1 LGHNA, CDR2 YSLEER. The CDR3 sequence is CASSQERGGGYEQYF. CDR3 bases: TGCGCCAGCAGCCAAGAAAGGGGTGGGGGATACGAGCAGTACTTC.

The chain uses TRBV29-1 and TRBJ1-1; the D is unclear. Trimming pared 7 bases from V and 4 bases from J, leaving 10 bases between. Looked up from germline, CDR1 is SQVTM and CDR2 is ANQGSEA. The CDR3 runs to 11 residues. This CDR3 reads CSGQEGTEAFF. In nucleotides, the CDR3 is TGCAGCGGGCAGGAAGGCACTGAAGCTTTCTTT.

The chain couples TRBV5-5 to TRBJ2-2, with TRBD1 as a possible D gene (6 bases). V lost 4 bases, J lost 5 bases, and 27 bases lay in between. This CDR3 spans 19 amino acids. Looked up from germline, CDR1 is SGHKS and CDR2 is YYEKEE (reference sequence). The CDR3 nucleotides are TGTGCCAGCAGCGATGAGGGGGACAACGGCATTTATCTTACCGGGGAGCTGTTTTTT. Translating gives CASSDEGDNGIYLTGELFF. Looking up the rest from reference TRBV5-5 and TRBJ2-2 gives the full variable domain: DAGVTQSPTHLIKTRGQQVTLRCSPISGHKSVSWYQQVLGQGPQFIFQYYEKEERGRGNFPDRFSARQFPNYSSELNVNALLLGDSALYLCASSDEGDNGIYLTGELFFGEGSRLTVL.

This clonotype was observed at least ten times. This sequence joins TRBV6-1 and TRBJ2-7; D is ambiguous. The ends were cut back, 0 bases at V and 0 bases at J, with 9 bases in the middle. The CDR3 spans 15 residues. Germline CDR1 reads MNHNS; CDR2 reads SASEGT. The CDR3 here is CASSEAMSSSYEQYF. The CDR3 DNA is TGTGCCAGCAGTGAAGCGATGAGCAGCTCCTACGAGCAGTACTTC.

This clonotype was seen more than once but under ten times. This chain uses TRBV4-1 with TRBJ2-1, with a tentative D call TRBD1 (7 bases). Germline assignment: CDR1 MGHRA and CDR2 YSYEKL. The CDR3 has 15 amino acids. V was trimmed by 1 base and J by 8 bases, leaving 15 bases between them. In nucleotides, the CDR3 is TGCGCCAGCAGCCAAGCCTCGGACAGGAGGGATGAGCAGTTCTTC. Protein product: CASSQASDRRDEQFF.

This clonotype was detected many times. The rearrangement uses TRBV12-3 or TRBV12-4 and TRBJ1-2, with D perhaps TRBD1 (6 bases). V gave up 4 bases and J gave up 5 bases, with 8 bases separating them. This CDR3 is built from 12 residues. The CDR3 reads CASSSGHYGYTF. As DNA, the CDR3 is TGTGCCAGCAGTTCGGGACATTATGGCTACACCTTC.

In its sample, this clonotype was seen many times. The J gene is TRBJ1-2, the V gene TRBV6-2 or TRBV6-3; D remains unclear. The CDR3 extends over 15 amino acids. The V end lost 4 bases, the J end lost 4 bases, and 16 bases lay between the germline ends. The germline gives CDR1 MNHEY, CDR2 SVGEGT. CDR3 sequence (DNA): TGTGCCAGCAGTTCAAGGACTGCGCCAGGCTATGGCTACACCTTC. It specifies CASSSRTAPGYGYTF.

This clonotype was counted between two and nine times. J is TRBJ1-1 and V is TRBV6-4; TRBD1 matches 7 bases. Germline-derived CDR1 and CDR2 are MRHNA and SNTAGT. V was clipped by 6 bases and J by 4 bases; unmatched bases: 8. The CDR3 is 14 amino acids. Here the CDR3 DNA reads TGTGCCAGCAGGCCAGGGGGTGGGAGCACTGAAGCTTTCTTT. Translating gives CASRPGGGSTEAFF.

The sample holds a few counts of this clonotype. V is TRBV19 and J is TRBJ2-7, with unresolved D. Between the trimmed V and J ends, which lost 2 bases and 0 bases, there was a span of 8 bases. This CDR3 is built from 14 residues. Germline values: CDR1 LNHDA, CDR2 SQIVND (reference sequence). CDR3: CASSIQASSYEQYF. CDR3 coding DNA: TGTGCCAGTAGTATACAGGCGAGCTCCTACGAGCAGTACTTC.

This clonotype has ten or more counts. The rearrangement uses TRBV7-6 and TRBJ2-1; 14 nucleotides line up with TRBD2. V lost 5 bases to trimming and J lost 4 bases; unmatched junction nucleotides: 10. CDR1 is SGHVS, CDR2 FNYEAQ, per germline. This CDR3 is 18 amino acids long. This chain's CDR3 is CASSEYPGLAGEYNEQFF. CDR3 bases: TGTGCCAGCAGCGAATATCCGGGACTAGCGGGGGAGTACAATGAGCAGTTCTTC.

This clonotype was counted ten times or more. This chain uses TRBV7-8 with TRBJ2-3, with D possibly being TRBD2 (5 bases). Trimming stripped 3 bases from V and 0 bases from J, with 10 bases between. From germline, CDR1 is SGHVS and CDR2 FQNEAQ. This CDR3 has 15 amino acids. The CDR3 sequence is CASSLHRTSTDTQYF. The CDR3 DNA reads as TGTGCCAGCAGCTTGCATCGGACTAGCACAGATACGCAGTATTTT.

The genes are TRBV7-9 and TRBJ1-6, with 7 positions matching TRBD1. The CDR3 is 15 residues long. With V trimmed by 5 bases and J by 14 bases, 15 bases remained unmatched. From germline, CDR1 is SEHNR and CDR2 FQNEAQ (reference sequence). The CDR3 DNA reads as TGTGCCAGCAGCGGGACAGAGACCTCGATTCGATCCCTCCACTTT. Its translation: CASSGTETSIRSLHF. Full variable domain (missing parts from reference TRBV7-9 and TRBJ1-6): DTGVSQNPRHKITKRGQNVTFRCDPISEHNRLYWYRQTLGQGPEFLTYFQNEAQLEKSRLLSDRFSAERPKGSFSTLEIQRTEQGDSAMYLCASSGTETSIRSLHFGNGTRLTVT.